This T cell receptor (beta chain) emerged from a study of shared clonotypes between healthy human individuals. Study-wide findings and caveats: Genetic and exposure-history diversity was limited by the small donor number. The sampled material consisted only of blood, and tissue repertoires are likely to differ.

With regard to this clone: The antigen is unknown.

V was pared by 5 bases and J by 0 bases, with 17 bases between. Germline V gene sequence: CDR1 SEHNR, CDR2 FQNEAQ (reference sequence). The CDR3 spans 17 residues. Every unsorted PBMC PCR replicate was loaded with about 320 ng DNA, some 31,000 T cell genomes. Ten immunoSEQ deep assay plates were used to sequence unsorted PBMC DNA. This table comes from immunoSEQ multiplex PCR, and its TCRdb copy is limited to in-frame clones, with some not included. The data hold about 490,000 clones, with 79% observed a single time. The receptor was isolated from a woman aged 40 to 50 in good health. Some clones in this sample may be carry-over from other donors' samples. V usage is TRBV7-9 and J usage is TRBJ1-3; D gene uncertain. Sample: PBMCs. The DNA for the CDR3 is TGTGCCAGCAGCCGGCTCCGCGGGAGAAGCTCTGGAAACACCATATATTTT. The encoded protein is CASSRLRGRSSGNTIYF.